The rows below give T cell receptor beta chains drawn from one sample of a study of T-cell reconstitution after alpha-beta-depleted transplantation in children. TCRdb reanalysed the PCR reads using MiXCR and keeps one entry per CDR3 protein. This sample has fewer than 500,000 distinct CDR3 sequences; roughly 44% occur once, and the top ten carry 27%. Sequenced material: PBMCs, taken before TCRalphabeta/CD19-depleted stem cell transplant. The receptors were gathered from a girl aged 2 to 9 with aplastic anemia, due to receive a stem cell transplant. CDR3s include the opening cysteine and the closing phenylalanine or tryptophan. D genes are given only for firm matches. Only part of the rows carry a size: once, few, many, or a class if the clone is expanded.

abundance: many; d_gene: NA; j_gene: TRBJ2-7; v_gene: TRBV20-1; len: 18; CDR3aa: CSASSQRASMTSSYEQYF; CDR3nt: TGCAGTGCTAGTAGTCAGAGAGCAAGTATGACTAGCTCCTACGAGCAGTACTTC
abundance: NA; d_gene: NA; j_gene: TRBJ2-7; v_gene: TRBV5-1; len: 14; CDR3aa: CASSLGQGGDEQYF; CDR3nt: TGCGCCAGCAGCTTGGGACAGGGCGGGGACGAGCAGTACTTC
abundance: NA; d_gene: TRBD2; j_gene: TRBJ2-1; v_gene: TRBV6-1; len: 15; CDR3aa: CASKPPSGVYNEQFF; CDR3nt: TGTGCCAGCAAACCCCCTAGCGGGGTCTACAATGAGCAGTTCTTC
abundance: NA; d_gene: NA; j_gene: TRBJ2-1; v_gene: TRBV29-1; len: 12; CDR3aa: CSVEDSAREQFF; CDR3nt: TGCAGCGTTGAAGATTCGGCTAGGGAGCAGTTCTTC
abundance: many; d_gene: TRBD2; j_gene: TRBJ2-2; v_gene: TRBV24-1; len: 16; CDR3aa: CATSEWTSGNTGELFF; CDR3nt: TGTGCCACCAGTGAGTGGACTAGCGGTAACACCGGGGAGCTGTTTTTT
abundance: NA; d_gene: TRBD2; j_gene: TRBJ2-1; v_gene: TRBV5-1; len: 18; CDR3aa: CASSVRLAGGPSYNEQFF; CDR3nt: TGCGCCAGCAGCGTACGACTAGCGGGAGGGCCTTCCTACAATGAGCAGTTCTTC
abundance: many; d_gene: TRBD2; j_gene: TRBJ2-1; v_gene: TRBV5-1; len: 19; CDR3aa: CASSLEVPGTSGRDNEQFF; CDR3nt: TGCGCCAGCAGCTTGGAGGTCCCCGGGACTAGCGGGAGGGACAATGAGCAGTTCTTC
abundance: few; d_gene: NA; j_gene: TRBJ2-5; v_gene: TRBV11-2; len: 13; CDR3aa: CASSLRYQETQYF; CDR3nt: TGTGCCAGCAGCTTAAGATACCAAGAGACCCAGTACTTC
abundance: NA; d_gene: NA; j_gene: TRBJ2-7; v_gene: TRBV7-9; len: 12; CDR3aa: CASSLIGIEQYF; CDR3nt: TGTGCCAGCAGCTTAATAGGGATCGAGCAGTACTTC
abundance: few; d_gene: TRBD1; j_gene: TRBJ2-2; v_gene: TRBV3-1; len: 17; CDR3aa: CASSTPRGTPNTGELFF; CDR3nt: TGTGCCAGCAGCACTCCCAGGGGGACACCAAACACCGGGGAGCTGTTTTTT
abundance: many; d_gene: NA; j_gene: TRBJ2-3; v_gene: TRBV20-1; len: 15; CDR3aa: CSAPKTASSTDTQYF; CDR3nt: TGCAGTGCTCCTAAGACAGCCTCAAGCACAGATACGCAGTATTTT
abundance: many; d_gene: NA; j_gene: TRBJ1-5; v_gene: TRBV7-2; len: 15; CDR3aa: CASTPTGRPNQPQHF; CDR3nt: TGTGCCAGCACCCCAACAGGGAGGCCCAATCAGCCCCAGCATTTT
abundance: NA; d_gene: NA; j_gene: TRBJ2-1; v_gene: TRBV20-1; len: 11; CDR3aa: CSARDINEQFF; CDR3nt: TGCAGTGCTAGAGATATCAATGAGCAGTTCTTC
abundance: few; d_gene: TRBD2; j_gene: TRBJ2-1; v_gene: TRBV4-1; len: 15; CDR3aa: CASSPPTSGGDEQFF; CDR3nt: TGCGCCAGCAGCCCTCCGACTAGCGGGGGGGATGAGCAGTTCTTC
abundance: many; d_gene: TRBD1; j_gene: TRBJ2-7; v_gene: TRBV27; len: 14; CDR3aa: CASSGQGARYEQYF; CDR3nt: TGTGCCAGCAGTGGTCAGGGGGCAAGGTACGAGCAGTACTTC
abundance: NA; d_gene: NA; j_gene: TRBJ2-4; v_gene: TRBV6-1; len: 16; CDR3aa: CASSPPQGRAKNIQYF; CDR3nt: TGTGCCAGCAGCCCACCCCAGGGTAGAGCCAAAAACATTCAGTACTTC
abundance: many; d_gene: NA; j_gene: TRBJ2-2; v_gene: TRBV20-1; len: 12; CDR3aa: CSARRDTGELFF; CDR3nt: TGCAGTGCTAGAAGGGATACCGGGGAGCTGTTTTTT
abundance: many; d_gene: TRBD2; j_gene: TRBJ2-5; v_gene: TRBV7-9; len: 16; CDR3aa: CASSPPGSGSAETQYF; CDR3nt: TGTGCCAGCAGCCCCCCGGGGAGCGGGAGTGCAGAGACCCAGTACTTC
abundance: many; d_gene: NA; j_gene: TRBJ2-2; v_gene: TRBV5-1; len: 15; CDR3aa: CASSWARVNAGELFF; CDR3nt: TGCGCCAGCAGCTGGGCCAGGGTAAACGCCGGGGAGCTGTTTTTT
abundance: many; d_gene: TRBD2; j_gene: TRBJ2-2; v_gene: TRBV4-1; len: 16; CDR3aa: CASSPSGRGNTGELFF; CDR3nt: TGCGCCAGCAGCCCTAGCGGGAGAGGGAACACCGGGGAGCTGTTTTTT
abundance: few; d_gene: TRBD2; j_gene: TRBJ2-1; v_gene: TRBV20-1; len: 16; CDR3aa: CSASLVASGRDNEQFF; CDR3nt: TGCAGTGCTAGTTTGGTGGCTAGCGGGAGGGATAATGAGCAGTTCTTC